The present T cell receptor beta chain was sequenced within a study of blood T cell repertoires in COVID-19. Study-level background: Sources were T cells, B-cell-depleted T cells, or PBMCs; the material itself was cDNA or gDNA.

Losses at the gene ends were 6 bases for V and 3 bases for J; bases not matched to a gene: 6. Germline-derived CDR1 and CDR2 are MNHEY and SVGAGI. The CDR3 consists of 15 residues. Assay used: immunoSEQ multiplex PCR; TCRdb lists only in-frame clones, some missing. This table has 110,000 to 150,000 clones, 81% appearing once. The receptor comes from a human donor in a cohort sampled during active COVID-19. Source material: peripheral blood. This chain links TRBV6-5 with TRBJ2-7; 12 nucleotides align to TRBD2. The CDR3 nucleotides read TGTGCCAGCAGCCGTTGGACTAGCGGGAACTACGAGCAGTACTTC. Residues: CASSRWTSGNYEQYF.